The rows below give T cell receptor beta chains drawn from one sample of a study of shared clonotypes between healthy human individuals. Only in-frame clones appear in the TCRdb table, and some are missing; sequencing was by immunoSEQ multiplex PCR. The sample shows approximately 2,300,000 clones, 85% to 95% of them seen only once. The sequenced material came from naive CD4+ T cells from PBMCs. Receptor source: a man aged 18 to 35 in good health. Some clones in this sample may be carry-over from other donors' samples. CDR3s include the opening cysteine and the closing phenylalanine or tryptophan. D genes are given only for firm matches. A clone size is listed for some rows: how often the clone was seen (once, few, many), or a class if it is expanded.

V gene | D gene | clone size | CDR3 protein
TRBV7-3 | TRBD2 | NA | CASSRGLAGYGEQYF
TRBV27 | TRBD2 | NA | CASSFTLRTSNEQFF
TRBV5-6 | NA | NA | CASSLRGGTEAFF
TRBV19 | TRBD1 | NA | CASSATGGAEAFF
TRBV11-3 | NA | NA | CASSLDPAKEGTSYNEQFF
TRBV15 | TRBD2 | NA | CATSRLAGGPLSDTQYF
TRBV30 | NA | NA | CAWRAPFGGLREQYF
TRBV5-5 | NA | NA | CASIHSAADSYEQYF
TRBV7-9 | NA | NA | CASSSRREGSEKTGTQYF
TRBV5-5 | NA | NA | CASSLGTAGYTF
TRBV28 | NA | once | CASSLEEASGNTIYF
TRBV9 | NA | NA | CASSEGGGNQPQHF
TRBV5-4 | NA | NA | CASSSPHVERMNEQFF
TRBV6-1 | NA | NA | CASSEVVGGSYEQYF
TRBV28 | NA | NA | CASSSKGWGYGYTF
TRBV6-1 | NA | once | CASSDFLSIGYTF
TRBV7-8 | NA | NA | CASILKLRGDQETQYF
TRBV28 | NA | NA | CASSLPALEQFF
TRBV11-2 | TRBD1 | NA | CASRGQPPSEAFF
TRBV5-4 | NA | NA | CASSLDRASTEAFF
TRBV5-4 | NA | NA | CASSLAGLASAEQYF
TRBV16 | TRBD1 | NA | CASSLEGARNTEAFF
TRBV19 | TRBD1 | NA | CASSIRPGQRTDSNQPQHF
TRBV27 | NA | NA | CASSSRQETYEQYF
TRBV10-2 | NA | NA | CASSGYGESSGNTIYF
TRBV27 | NA | NA | CASSYPDRYEQYF
TRBV28 | TRBD1 | NA | CASSLFGGGRGYTF
TRBV6-1 | NA | NA | CASSPEETQYF
TRBV28 | TRBD1 | NA | CASSQGTGSLNTEAFF
TRBV10-3 | TRBD2 | NA | CAIRELAGGYNEQFF
TRBV15 | NA | NA | CATSREARGGADYGYTF
TRBV10-3 | TRBD1 | NA | CAIRSGGAGGYTF
TRBV28 | TRBD1 | NA | CASSLSGTGGIEQYF